The T cell receptor beta chain described here comes from a study of blood T cell repertoires in COVID-19. Whole-study context: COVID-19 samples, acute and convalescent, were from the United States, Italy and Spain. From T cells, B-cell-depleted T cells, or PBMCs came the material, which was cDNA or gDNA.

Germline lookup yields CDR1 MDHEN and CDR2 SYDVKM. The CDR3 extends over 14 amino acids. This table comes from immunoSEQ multiplex PCR, and its TCRdb copy is limited to in-frame clones, with some not included. This sample has roughly 140,000 clones, with around 80% found just once. The specimen sequenced was peripheral blood. This chain joins TRBV28 and TRBJ2-7; 9 bases are shared with TRBD2. This receptor was identified in a man in his sixties with active or convalescent COVID-19. This CDR3 reads CSLGPPSGIYEQYF. The CDR3 coding sequence is TGTTCCCTTGGGCCGCCTAGCGGGATTTACGAGCAGTACTTC.